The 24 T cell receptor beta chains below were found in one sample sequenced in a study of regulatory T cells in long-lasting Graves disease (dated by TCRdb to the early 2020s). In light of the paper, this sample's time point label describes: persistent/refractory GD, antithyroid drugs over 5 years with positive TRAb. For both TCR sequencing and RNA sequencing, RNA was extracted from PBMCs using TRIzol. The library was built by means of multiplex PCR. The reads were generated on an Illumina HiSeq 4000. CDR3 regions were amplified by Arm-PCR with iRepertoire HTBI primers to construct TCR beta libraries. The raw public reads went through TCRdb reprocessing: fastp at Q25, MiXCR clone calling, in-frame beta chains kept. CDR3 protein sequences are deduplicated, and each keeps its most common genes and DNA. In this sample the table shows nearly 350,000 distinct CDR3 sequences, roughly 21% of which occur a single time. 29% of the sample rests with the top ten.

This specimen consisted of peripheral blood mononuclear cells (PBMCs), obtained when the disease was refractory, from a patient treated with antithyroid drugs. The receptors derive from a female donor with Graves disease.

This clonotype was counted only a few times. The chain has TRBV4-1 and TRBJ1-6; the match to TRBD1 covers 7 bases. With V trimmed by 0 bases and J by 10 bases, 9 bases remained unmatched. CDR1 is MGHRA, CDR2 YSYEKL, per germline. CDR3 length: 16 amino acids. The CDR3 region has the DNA TGCGCCAGCAGCCAAGATGGGAGACAGGGAAACTCACCCCTCCACTTT. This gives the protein CASSQDGRQGNSPLHF.

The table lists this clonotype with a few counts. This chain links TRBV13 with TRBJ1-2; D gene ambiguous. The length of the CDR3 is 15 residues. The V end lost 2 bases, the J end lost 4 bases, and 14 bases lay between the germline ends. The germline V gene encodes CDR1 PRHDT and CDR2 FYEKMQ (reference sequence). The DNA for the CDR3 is TGTGCCAGCAGCTTATCAGGACCGTTAATCTATGGCTACACCTTC. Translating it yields CASSLSGPLIYGYTF.

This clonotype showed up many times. CDR3 sequence: CASSLGGRGLTEAFF. For the CDR3, the DNA is TGTGCCAGCAGCTTAGGGGGCAGGGGGCTCACTGAAGCTTTCTTT. The rearrangement links TRBV7-2 to TRBJ1-1, with 8 bases identical to TRBD1. Germline V gene data show CDR1 as SGHTA and CDR2 as FQGNSA. This CDR3 is built from 15 residues. J lost 4 bases, V lost 1 base, and 5 bases had no gene match.

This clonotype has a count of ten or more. Here the CDR3 reads CASSVEGREAEKLFF. The CDR3 coding sequence is TGTGCCAGCAGCGTAGAGGGCAGGGAGGCTGAAAAACTGTTTTTT. The chain recombines TRBV9 with TRBJ1-4; D might be TRBD1 (5 bases). The V gene lost 0 bases and the J gene lost 7 bases, with 13 bases spanning the gap. Germline loops: CDR1 SGDLS, CDR2 YYNGEE. The CDR3 is 15 amino acids.

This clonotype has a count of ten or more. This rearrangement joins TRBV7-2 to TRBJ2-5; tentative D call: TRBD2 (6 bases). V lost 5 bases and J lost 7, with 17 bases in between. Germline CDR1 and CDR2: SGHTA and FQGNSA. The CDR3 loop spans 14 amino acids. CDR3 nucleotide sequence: TGTGCCAGCAGCCAAAGACTAGGGGAGGTGACCCAGTACTTC. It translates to CASSQRLGEVTQYF.

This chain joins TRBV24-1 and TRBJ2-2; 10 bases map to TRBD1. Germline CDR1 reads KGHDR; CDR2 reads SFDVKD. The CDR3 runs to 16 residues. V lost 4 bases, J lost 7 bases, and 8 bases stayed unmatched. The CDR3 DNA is TGTGCCACCAGTGACCCGGGACAGGGGAAGGGCGGGGAGCTGTTTTTT. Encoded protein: CATSDPGQGKGGELFF.

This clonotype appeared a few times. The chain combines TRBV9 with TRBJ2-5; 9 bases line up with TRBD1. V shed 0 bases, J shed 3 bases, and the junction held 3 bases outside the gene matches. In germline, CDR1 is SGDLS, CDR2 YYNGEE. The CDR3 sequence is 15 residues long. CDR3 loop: CASSVDGTGKETQYF. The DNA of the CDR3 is TGTGCCAGCAGCGTAGACGGGACAGGGAAAGAGACCCAGTACTTC. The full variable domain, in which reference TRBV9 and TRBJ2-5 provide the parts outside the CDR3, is DSGVTQTPKHLITATGQRVTLRCSPRSGDLSVYWYQQSLDQGLQFLIQYYNGEERAKGNILERFSAQQFPDLHSELNLSSLELGDSALYFCASSVDGTGKETQYFGPGTRLLVL.

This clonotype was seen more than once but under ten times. The CDR3 is CASSPTVSSGNTIYF. CDR3 coding DNA: TGTGCCAGCAGTCCTACAGTGAGCTCTGGAAACACCATATATTTT. The chain has TRBV28 and TRBJ1-3, with no clear D. This CDR3 has 15 amino acids. Between the trimmed V and J ends, which lost 5 bases and 0 bases, there was a span of 11 bases. The germline V gene has CDR1 MDHEN and CDR2 SYDVKM.

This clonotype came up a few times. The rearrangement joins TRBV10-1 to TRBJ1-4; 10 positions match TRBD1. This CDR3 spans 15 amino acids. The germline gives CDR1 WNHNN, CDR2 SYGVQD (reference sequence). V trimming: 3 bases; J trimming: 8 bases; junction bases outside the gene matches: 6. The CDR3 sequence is CASSDPGQGKEKLFF. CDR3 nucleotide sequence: TGCGCCAGCAGTGATCCGGGACAGGGGAAGGAAAAACTGTTTTTT.

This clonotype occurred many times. CDR3 in amino acids: CASSLIFTEAFF. The CDR3 coding sequence is TGTGCCAGCAGCTTAATATTCACTGAAGCTTTCTTT. The chain links TRBV7-2 to TRBJ1-1; no firm D call. The CDR3 runs 12 residues. Germline values: CDR1 SGHTA, CDR2 FQGNSA. Trimming removed 2 bases from V and 4 bases from J, with 5 bases in between.

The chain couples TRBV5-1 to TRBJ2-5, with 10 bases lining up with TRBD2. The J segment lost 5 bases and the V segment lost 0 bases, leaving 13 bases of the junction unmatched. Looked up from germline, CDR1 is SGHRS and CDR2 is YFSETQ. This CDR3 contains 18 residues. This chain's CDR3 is CASSLARSSGRRRETQYF. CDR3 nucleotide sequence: TGCGCCAGCAGCTTGGCAAGGTCTAGCGGGAGACGAAGGGAGACCCAGTACTTC.

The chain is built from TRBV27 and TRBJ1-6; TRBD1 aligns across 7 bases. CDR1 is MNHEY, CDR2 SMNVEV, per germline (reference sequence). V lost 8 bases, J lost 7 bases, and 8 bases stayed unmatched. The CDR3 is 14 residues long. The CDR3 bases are TGTGCCAGCCGAATCGGACAGGAAAATTCACCCCTCCACTTT. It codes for CASRIGQENSPLHF.

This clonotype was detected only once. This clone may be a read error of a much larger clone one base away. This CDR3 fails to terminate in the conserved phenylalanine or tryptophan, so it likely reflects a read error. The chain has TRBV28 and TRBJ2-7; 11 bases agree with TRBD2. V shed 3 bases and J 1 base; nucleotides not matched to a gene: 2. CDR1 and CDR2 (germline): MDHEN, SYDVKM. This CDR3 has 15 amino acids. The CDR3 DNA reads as TGTGCCAGCAGTTTCCTAGCGGGAGGTTCCTACGAGCAGTACTCC. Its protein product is CASSFLAGGSYEQYS.

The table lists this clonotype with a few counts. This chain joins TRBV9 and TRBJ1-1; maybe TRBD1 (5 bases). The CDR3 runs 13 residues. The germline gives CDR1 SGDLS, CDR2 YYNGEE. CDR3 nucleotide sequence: TGTAACCGGGGGTGCAGGGAGAACACTGAAGCTTTCTTT. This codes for CNRGCRENTEAFF.

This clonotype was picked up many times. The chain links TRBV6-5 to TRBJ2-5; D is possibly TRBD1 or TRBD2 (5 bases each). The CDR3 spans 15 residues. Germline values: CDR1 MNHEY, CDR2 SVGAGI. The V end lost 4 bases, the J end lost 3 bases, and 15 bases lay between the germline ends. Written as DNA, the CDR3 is TGTGCCAGCAGTTCTTATGGGACGGTCGAAGAGACCCAGTACTTC. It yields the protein CASSSYGTVEETQYF.

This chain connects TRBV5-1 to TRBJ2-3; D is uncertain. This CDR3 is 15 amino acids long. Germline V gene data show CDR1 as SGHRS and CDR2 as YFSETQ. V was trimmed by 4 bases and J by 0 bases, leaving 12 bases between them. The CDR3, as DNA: TGCGCCAGCAGCAAAGGGCGTTTTAGCACAGATACGCAGTATTTT. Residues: CASSKGRFSTDTQYF.

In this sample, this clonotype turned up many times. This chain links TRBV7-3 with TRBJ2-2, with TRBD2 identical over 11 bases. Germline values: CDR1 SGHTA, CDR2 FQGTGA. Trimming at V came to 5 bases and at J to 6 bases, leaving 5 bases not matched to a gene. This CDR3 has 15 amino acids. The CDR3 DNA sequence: TGTGCCAGCAGCGGGGGGGGACTAGCGGCCGGGGAGCTGTTTTTT. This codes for CASSGGGLAAGELFF.

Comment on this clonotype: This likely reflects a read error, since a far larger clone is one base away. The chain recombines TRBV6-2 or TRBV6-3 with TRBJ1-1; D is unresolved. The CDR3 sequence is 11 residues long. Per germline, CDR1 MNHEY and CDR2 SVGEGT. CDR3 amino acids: CASSYDTEALF. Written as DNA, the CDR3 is TGTGCCAGCAGTTATGACACTGAAGCTCTCTTT.

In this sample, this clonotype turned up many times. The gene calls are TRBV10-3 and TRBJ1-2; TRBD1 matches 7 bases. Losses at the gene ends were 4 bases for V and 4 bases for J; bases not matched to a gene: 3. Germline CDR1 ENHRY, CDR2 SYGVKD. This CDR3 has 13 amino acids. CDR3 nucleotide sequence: TGTGCCATCAGTGGCCGGACAGGCTATGGCTACACCTTC. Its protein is CAISGRTGYGYTF.

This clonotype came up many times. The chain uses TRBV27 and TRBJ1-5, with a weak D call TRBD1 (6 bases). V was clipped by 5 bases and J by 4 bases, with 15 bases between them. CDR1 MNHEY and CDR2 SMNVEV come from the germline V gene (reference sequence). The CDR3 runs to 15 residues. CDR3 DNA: TGTGCCAGCAGTCTAGTGGGGGCGCAGAATCAGCCCCAGCATTTT. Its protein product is CASSLVGAQNQPQHF.

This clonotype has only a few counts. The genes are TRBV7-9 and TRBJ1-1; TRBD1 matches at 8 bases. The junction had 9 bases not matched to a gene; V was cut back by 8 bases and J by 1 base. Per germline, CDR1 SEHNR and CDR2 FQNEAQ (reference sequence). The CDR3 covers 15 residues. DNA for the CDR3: TGTGCCAGCTCCCAGGGGGCGTGGGGGAACACTGAAGCTTTCTTT. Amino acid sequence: CASSQGAWGNTEAFF.

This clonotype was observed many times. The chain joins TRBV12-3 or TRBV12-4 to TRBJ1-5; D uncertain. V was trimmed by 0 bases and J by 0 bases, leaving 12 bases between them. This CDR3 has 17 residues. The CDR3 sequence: CASSLAGKGYSNQPQHF. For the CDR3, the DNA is TGTGCCAGCAGTTTAGCGGGGAAAGGGTATAGCAATCAGCCCCAGCATTTT.

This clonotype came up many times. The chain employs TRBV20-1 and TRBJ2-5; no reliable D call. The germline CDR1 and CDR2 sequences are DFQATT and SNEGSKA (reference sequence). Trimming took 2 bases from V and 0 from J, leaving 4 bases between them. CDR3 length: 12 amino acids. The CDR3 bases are TGCAGTGCTAGAAAAGACCAAGAGACCCAGTACTTC. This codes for CSARKDQETQYF.

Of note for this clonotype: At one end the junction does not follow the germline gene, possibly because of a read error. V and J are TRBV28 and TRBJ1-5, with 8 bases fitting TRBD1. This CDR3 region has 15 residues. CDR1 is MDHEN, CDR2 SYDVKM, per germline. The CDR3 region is CASRPGTGGNRPQHF. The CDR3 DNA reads TGTGCCAGCAGACCCGGGACAGGAGGTAATCGGCCCCAGCATTTT.